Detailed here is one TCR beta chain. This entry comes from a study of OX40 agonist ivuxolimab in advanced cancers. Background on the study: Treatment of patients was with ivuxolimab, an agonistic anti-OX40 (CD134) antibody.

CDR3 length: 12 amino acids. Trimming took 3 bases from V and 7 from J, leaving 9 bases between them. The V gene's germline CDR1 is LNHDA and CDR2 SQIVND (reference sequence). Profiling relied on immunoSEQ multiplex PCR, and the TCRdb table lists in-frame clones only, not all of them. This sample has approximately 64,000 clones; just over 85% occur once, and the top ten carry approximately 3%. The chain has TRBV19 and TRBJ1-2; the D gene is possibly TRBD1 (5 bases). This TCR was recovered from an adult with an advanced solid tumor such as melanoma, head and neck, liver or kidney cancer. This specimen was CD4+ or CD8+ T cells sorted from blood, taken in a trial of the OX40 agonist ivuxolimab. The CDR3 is CASSIQGGGYTF. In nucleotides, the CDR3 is TGTGCCAGTAGTATCCAGGGTGGTGGCTACACCTTC.